This T cell receptor (beta chain) was identified in a study of shared clonotypes between healthy human individuals. The split of CD4+ cells yielded CD45RA+ naive and CD45RA-negative memory subsets. A deep-level run was used for the assay. Data came from immunoSEQ multiplex PCR; TCRdb stores just in-frame clones and leaves some out. This table holds some 2.3 million clones, more than 85% found once. CDR3 size: 16 residues. Germline assignment: CDR1 MDHEN and CDR2 SYDVKM. Trimming took 6 bases from V and 3 from J; bases not matched to a gene: 4. The chain combines TRBV28 with TRBJ2-1, with 14 bases fitting TRBD2. This clonotype originated in a man aged 18 to 29 in good health. Some clones in this sample may be carry-over from other donors' samples. Specimen: naive CD4+ T cells from PBMCs. Sample subset: CD45RA+ positively selected. The CDR3 nucleotides read TGTGCCAGCAGAAAGGGACTAGCGGGGGACTACAATGAGCAGTTCTTC. Its translation: CASRKGLAGDYNEQFF.